This T cell receptor (beta chain) was sequenced in a study of shared clonotypes between healthy human individuals. In replicate PCRs of sorted subsets, approximately 200 ng DNA, about 29,000 T cell genomes, was used. Original analysis: ImmunoSEQ output lacked quality scores and full-length reads, limiting matched filtering. Libraries were prepared by immunoSEQ multiplex PCR; TCRdb keeps only in-frame clonotypes and omits some of them. The DNA gave D and trimming, while V, J and clone size come from that table. The profile shows roughly 1 million clones, approximately 72% of them singletons. Into CD45RA+ naive and CD45RA-negative memory subsets, the CD4+ cells were split. The trim removed 8 bases at V and 0 bases at J, leaving 8 bases unmatched. The germline gives CDR1 ENHRY, CDR2 SYGVKD. The CDR3 loop spans 17 amino acids.

The chain combines TRBV10-3 with TRBJ2-1, with TRBD2 identical over 12 bases. The receptor was derived from a man younger than 35 in good health. The sample was memory CD4+ T cells sorted from blood. The subset was: CD45RA-negative fraction. CDR3 residues: CAIGGLAGLSSYNEQFF. CDR3 in DNA: TGTGCCATCGGCGGACTAGCGGGATTGAGCTCCTACAATGAGCAGTTCTTC.